Listed here is a single T cell receptor (beta chain). The antigen is unknown. Germline V lookup: CDR1 LNHNV, CDR2 YYDKDF (reference sequence). This CDR3 comprises 18 residues. J was trimmed by 0 bases and V by 1 base; bases with no gene match: 8. This record belongs to a study of radiation and T cells in renal cell carcinoma. Study-wide points: In blood, top tumor clones expanded by 2 weeks, shrinking by 4.

Described time point: blood 4 weeks post-SBRT, at nephrectomy. Treatment defined: 15 Gy SBRT to primary tumor, nephrectomy 4 weeks later. Nephrectomy followed 15 Gy stereotactic body radiation by 4 weeks. Radiation-treated patients gave blood at baseline, week 2 and week 4. This renal cell carcinoma was of the clear cell type. Using immunoSEQ multiplex PCR, the repertoire was profiled, and TCRdb retains in-frame clones only, with some absent. The data show 150,000 to 200,000 clones, about 85% seen once. The TCR was taken from a woman aged 45-65 years with renal cell carcinoma. The rearrangement uses TRBV15 and TRBJ2-7, with 11 bases aligning to TRBD1. The source material was blood, sampled from a patient whose treatment included radiotherapy and nephrectomy. CDR3 protein: CATSRAGTGGKSSYEQYF. CDR3 DNA sequence: TGTGCCACCAGCAGAGCCGGGACAGGGGGGAAGAGCTCCTACGAGCAGTACTTC.